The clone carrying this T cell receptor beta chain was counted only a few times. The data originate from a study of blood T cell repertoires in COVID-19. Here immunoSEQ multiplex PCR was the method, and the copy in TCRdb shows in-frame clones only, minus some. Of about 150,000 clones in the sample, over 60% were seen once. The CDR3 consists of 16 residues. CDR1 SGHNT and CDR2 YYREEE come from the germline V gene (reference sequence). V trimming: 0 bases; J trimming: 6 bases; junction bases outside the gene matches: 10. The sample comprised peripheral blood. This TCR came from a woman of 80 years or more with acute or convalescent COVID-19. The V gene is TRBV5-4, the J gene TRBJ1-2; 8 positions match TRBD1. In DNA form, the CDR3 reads TGTGCCAGCAGCTTGGGGACAGGGCAGTACGCGCATGGCTACACCTTC. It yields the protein CASSLGTGQYAHGYTF.